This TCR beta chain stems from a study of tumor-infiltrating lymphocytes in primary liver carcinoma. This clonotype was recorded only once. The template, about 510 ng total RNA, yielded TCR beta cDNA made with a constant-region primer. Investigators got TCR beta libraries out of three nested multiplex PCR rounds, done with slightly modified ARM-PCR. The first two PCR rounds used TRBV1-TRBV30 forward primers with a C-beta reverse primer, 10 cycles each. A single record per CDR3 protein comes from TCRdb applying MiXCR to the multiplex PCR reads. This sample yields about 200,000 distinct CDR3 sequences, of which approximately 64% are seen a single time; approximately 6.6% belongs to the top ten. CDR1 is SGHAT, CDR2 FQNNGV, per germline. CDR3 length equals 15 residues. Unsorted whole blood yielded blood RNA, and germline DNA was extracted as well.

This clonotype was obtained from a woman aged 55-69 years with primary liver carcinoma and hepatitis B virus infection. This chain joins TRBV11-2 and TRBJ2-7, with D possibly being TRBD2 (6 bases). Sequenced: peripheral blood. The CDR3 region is CRSSLVVGGGYEQYF. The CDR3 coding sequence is TGTCGCAGCAGCTTAGTGGTGGGAGGAGGATACGAGCAGTACTTC.